This entry describes one TCR beta chain. Antigen: not known. These data are taken from a study of cytomegalovirus exposure and HLA in healthy donors. The CDR3 is 14 amino acids. The V segment lost 6 bases and the J segment 5 bases; nucleotides outside the gene matches: 9. CDR1 SQVTM and CDR2 ANQGSEA come from the germline V gene. PCR primers comprised 60 Vbeta and 13 Jbeta primers. The repertoire was sequenced with immunoSEQ multiplex PCR; TCRdb's copy has only in-frame clones and lacks some. This sample has 100,000 to 150,000 clones, with about 79% found just once. General study findings and limits: Common viral pathogens (according to a later analysis) appeared linked to several of the most significant clusters. TCR beta chains numbering 164 were designated cytomegalovirus-associated. Most TCR sequences were rare, but some public TCRs occurred in many donors. TCR beta chain V- and J-gene trimming was linked, in a later analysis, to a missense variant in DCLRE1C.

The chain links TRBV29-1 to TRBJ2-2, with TRBD1 matching over 7 bases. The TCR comes from a man aged 50 or older in good health and CMV-seronegative. The sequenced sample consisted of PBMCs. The CDR3 sequence: CSVWGGRGTGELFF. The CDR3 DNA follows: TGCAGCGTCTGGGGCGGCAGGGGGACCGGGGAGCTGTTTTTT.